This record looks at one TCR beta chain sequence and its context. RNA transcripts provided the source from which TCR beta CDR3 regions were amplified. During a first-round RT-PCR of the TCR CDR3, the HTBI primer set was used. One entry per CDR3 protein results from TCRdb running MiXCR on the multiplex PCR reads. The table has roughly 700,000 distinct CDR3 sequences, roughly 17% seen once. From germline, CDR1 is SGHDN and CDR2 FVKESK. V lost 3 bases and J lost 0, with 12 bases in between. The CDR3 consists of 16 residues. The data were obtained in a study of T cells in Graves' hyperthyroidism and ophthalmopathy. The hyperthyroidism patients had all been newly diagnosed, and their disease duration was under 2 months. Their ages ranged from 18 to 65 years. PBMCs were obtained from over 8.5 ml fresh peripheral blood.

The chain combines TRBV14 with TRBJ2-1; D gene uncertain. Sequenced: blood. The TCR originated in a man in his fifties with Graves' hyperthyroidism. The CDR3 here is CASSQVGRSSYNEQFF. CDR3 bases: TGTGCCAGCAGCCAGGTCGGCAGGAGCTCCTACAATGAGCAGTTCTTC. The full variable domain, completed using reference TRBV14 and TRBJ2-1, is EAGVTQFPSHSVIEKGQTVTLRCDPISGHDNLYWYRRVMGKEIKFLLHFVKESKQDESGMPNNRFLAERTGGTYSTLKVQPAELEDSGVYFCASSQVGRSSYNEQFFGPGTRLTVL.